This T cell receptor (beta chain) was found in a study of OX40 agonist ivuxolimab in advanced cancers. Points from the study as a whole: Researchers report that CD8+ T cells had, on average, more expanded clones than CD4+. At 0.1 to 3.0 mg/kg and by week 6, CD4+ and CD8+ T cells in the blood had expanded clonally.

To note about this clone: The antigen is not known.

Per the germline V gene, CDR1 is MDHEN and CDR2 is SYDVKM. The CDR3 totals 15 residues. Trimming took 2 bases from V and 0 from J, leaving 11 bases between them. Libraries were prepared by immunoSEQ multiplex PCR; TCRdb keeps only in-frame clonotypes and omits some of them. Found here are 35,000 or so clones, approximately 90% of them singletons; the top ten hold around 9.8%. The material was CD4+ or CD8+ T cells sorted from blood, obtained in a trial of the OX40 agonist ivuxolimab. The clonotype was recovered from an adult with an advanced solid tumor such as melanoma, head and neck, liver or kidney cancer. The chain has TRBV28 and TRBJ2-7; TRBD2 is a possible D gene (6 bases). CDR3 bases: TGTGCCAGCAGTTTAACTAGCACGAGCTCCTACGAGCAGTACTTC. As protein: CASSLTSTSSYEQYF.